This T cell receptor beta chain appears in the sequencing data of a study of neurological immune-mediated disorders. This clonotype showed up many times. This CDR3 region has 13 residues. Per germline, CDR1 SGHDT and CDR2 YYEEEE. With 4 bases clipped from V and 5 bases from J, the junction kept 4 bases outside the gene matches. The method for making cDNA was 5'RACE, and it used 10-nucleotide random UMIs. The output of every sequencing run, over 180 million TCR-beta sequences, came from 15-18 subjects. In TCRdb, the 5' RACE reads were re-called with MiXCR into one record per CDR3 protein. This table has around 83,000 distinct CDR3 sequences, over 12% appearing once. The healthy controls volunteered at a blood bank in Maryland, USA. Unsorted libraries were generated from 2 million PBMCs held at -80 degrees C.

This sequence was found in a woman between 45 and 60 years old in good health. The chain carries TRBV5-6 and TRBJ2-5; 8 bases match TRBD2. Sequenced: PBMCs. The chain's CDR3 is CASSLSGAETQYF. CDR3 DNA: TGTGCCAGCAGCCTTAGCGGGGCGGAGACCCAGTACTTC.